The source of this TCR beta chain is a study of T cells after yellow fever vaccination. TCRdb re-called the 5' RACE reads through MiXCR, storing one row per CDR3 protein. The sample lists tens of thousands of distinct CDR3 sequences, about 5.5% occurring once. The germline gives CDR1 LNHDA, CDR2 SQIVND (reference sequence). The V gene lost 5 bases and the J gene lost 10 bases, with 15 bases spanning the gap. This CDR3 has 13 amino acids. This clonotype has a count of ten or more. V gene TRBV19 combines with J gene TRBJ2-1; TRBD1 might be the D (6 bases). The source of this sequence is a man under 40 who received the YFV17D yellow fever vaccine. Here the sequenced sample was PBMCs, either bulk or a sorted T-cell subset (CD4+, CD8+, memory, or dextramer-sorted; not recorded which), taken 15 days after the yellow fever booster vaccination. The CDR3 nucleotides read TGTGCCAGTAGTTGGGGGCTGGCGGCCGAGCAGTTCTTC. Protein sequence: CASSWGLAAEQFF.